The T cell receptor beta chain under discussion was sequenced for a study of OX40 agonist ivuxolimab in advanced cancers. Study-level background: The dose-escalation cohort had hepatocellular carcinoma, melanoma, renal cell or head and neck cancer.

V lost 6 bases to trimming and J lost 0 bases; unmatched junction nucleotides: 7. The germline V gene encodes CDR1 SGHTA and CDR2 FQGNSA. The CDR3 has 15 residues. Generated by immunoSEQ multiplex PCR, the TCRdb table keeps only in-frame clones and is missing some. In the table there are tens of thousands of clones, roughly 89% of which are singletons. Autoimmune disease history or systemic immunosuppression barred patients. The chain employs TRBV7-2 and TRBJ2-5; 7 bases map to TRBD1. This receptor was obtained from an adult with an advanced solid tumor such as melanoma, head and neck, liver or kidney cancer. The source material was CD4+ or CD8+ T cells sorted from blood, sampled in a trial of the OX40 agonist ivuxolimab. CDR3 protein: CASRWTGGYQETQYF. DNA of the CDR3: TGTGCCAGCAGATGGACAGGAGGATACCAAGAGACCCAGTACTTC. Looking up the rest from reference TRBV7-2 and TRBJ2-5 gives the full variable domain: GAGVSQSPSNKVTEKGKDVELRCDPISGHTALYWYRQSLGQGLEFLIYFQGNSAPDKSGLPSDRFSAERTGGSVSTLTIQRTQQEDSAVYLCASRWTGGYQETQYFGPGTRLLVL.